These 8 T cell receptor beta chains were sequenced from one sample in a study of shared clonotypes between healthy human individuals (TCRdb year 2020). Receptor libraries were prepared by the immunoSEQ multiplex PCR assay. TCRdb obtained this table from immuneACCESS and retained in-frame rearrangements with V and J assigned. These tables miss some clones; where compared with another copy, unresolved V genes account for less than half of the shortfall, and the remainder is unexplained. The sample table records millions of clones; roughly nine tenths of these occur just once. Over 0.12% of the sample is held by the ten biggest clonotypes. The sequencing input was naive CD4+ T cells sorted from blood. The cell subset or site label corresponds to: CD45RA+ positively selected. The receptor source for this set is a man younger than 30 in good health.

V gene TRBV27 combines with J gene TRBJ1-2, with TRBD1 identical over 7 bases. With 7 bases clipped from V and 0 bases from J, the junction kept 5 bases outside the gene matches. CDR1 and CDR2 (germline): MNHEY, SMNVEV (reference sequence). The CDR3 totals 14 residues. The CDR3 protein is CASKRGPANYGYTF. The CDR3 bases are TGTGCCAGCAAGAGGGGGCCAGCTAACTATGGCTACACCTTC.

The chain combines TRBV7-8 with TRBJ1-6, with D perhaps matching TRBD1 (6 bases). In germline, CDR1 is SGHVS, CDR2 FQNEAQ. CDR3 size: 14 residues. Trimming left V 7 bases short and J 10 bases short, with 17 bases between. The chain's CDR3 is CASTTTGPGSPLHF. The CDR3 DNA follows: TGTGCCAGCACCACGACAGGCCCGGGGTCACCCCTCCACTTT. The variable domain in full, with the rest retrieved from reference TRBV7-8 and TRBJ1-6, is GAGVSQSPRYKVAKRGQDVALRCDPISGHVSLFWYQQALGQGPEFLTYFQNEAQLDKSGLPSDRFFAERPEGSVSTLKIQRTQQEDSAVYLCASTTTGPGSPLHFGNGTRLTVT.

This chain connects TRBV4-1 to TRBJ2-7, with 7 nucleotides matching TRBD2. The germline V gene encodes CDR1 MGHRA and CDR2 YSYEKL. The CDR3 spans 15 residues. J lost 0 bases, V lost 3 bases, and 5 bases had no gene match. This CDR3 is CASSQAGTTSYEQYF. CDR3 DNA sequence: TGCGCCAGCAGCCAGGCCGGGACTACCTCCTACGAGCAGTACTTC.

The chain joins TRBV30 to TRBJ2-1; 7 positions match TRBD1. Germline V lookup: CDR1 GTSNPN, CDR2 SVGIG (reference sequence). V lost 1 base and J lost 14; bases outside the gene matches: 8. The CDR3 is 12 residues long. CDR3 sequence reads: CAWSGGRTGEFF. Here the CDR3 DNA reads TGTGCCTGGAGTGGGGGCCGGACAGGAGAGTTCTTC. Combining the CDR3 with reference TRBV30 and TRBJ2-1 gives the whole variable domain SQTIHQWPATLVQPVGSPLSLECTVEGTSNPNLYWYRQAAGRGLQLLFYSVGIGQISSEVPQNLSASRPQDRQFILSSKKLLLSDSGFYLCAWSGGRTGEFFGPGTRLTVL.

J is TRBJ2-1 and V is TRBV7-8, with 8 bases aligning to TRBD1. V shed 5 bases, J shed 10 bases, and the junction held 7 bases outside the gene matches. The length of the CDR3 is 13 residues. The germline CDR1 and CDR2 sequences are SGHVS and FQNEAQ. The CDR3: CASSLDRVYEQFF. The CDR3 coding sequence is TGTGCCAGCAGCCTGGACAGGGTCTACGAGCAGTTCTTC.

The V call is TRBV30, the J call TRBJ1-1; D is possibly TRBD1 (6 bases). V dropped 4 bases and J dropped 7 bases, with 22 bases sitting between them. Germline V gene sequence: CDR1 GTSNPN, CDR2 SVGIG (reference sequence). The CDR3 consists of 15 residues. CDR3 nucleotide sequence: TGTGCCTGGACCATTGCATCAGGGGTAAAAGATGAAGCTTTCTTT. This translates into CAWTIASGVKDEAFF.

This chain uses TRBV11-2 with TRBJ2-2; unclear D gene. Germline V gene lookup returns CDR1 SGHAT and CDR2 FQNNGV. CDR3 length equals 12 residues. The germline V and J ends were trimmed by 11 bases and 1 base, with 8 bases remaining between them. This chain's CDR3 is CAGTGNTGELFF. The CDR3 nucleotides are TGTGCCGGAACGGGGAACACCGGGGAGCTGTTTTTT.

In its sample, this clone was seen once. The V gene is TRBV15, the J gene TRBJ2-3, with TRBD2 matching over 14 bases. This CDR3 contains 20 residues. The junction had 14 bases not matched to a gene; V was cut back by 5 bases and J by 1 base. Germline values: CDR1 LNHNV, CDR2 YYDKDF (reference sequence). This CDR3 reads CATSRGLPGLAGEGTDTQYF. As DNA, the CDR3 is TGTGCCACCAGCCGGGGGCTTCCGGGACTAGCGGGAGAGGGCACAGATACGCAGTATTTT. Supplemented by reference TRBV15 and TRBJ2-3, the full variable domain reads DAMVIQNPRYQVTQFGKPVTLSCSQTLNHNVMYWYQQKSSQAPKLLFHYYDKDFNNEADTPDNFQSRRPNTSFCFLDIRSPGLGDTAMYLCATSRGLPGLAGEGTDTQYFGPGTRLTVL.